This T cell receptor beta chain was retrieved from a study of PD-1 blockade in mismatch repair-deficient tumors. Study at large: Enrolled about 2013-2017, patients had progressing, pretreated mismatch repair-deficient cancers of 12 types.

Comments on this clone: As yet, its antigen is unknown.

The TCR-sequenced patients were a few responders to pembrolizumab. The protocol was immunoSEQ multiplex PCR, while the TCRdb copy is restricted to in-frame clones and leaves out a portion. The table shows roughly 84,000 clones, with more than 65% occurring only once. Whole-study findings and limits: Tumor-resident clones, often absent from pretreatment blood, expanded after pembrolizumab and then contracted.

The CDR3 is made up of 15 amino acids. The junction had 8 bases not matched to a gene; V was cut back by 3 bases and J by 6 bases. From germline, CDR1 is MNHEY and CDR2 SMNVEV (reference sequence). The chain combines TRBV27 with TRBJ2-7, with 10 positions matching TRBD1. The TCR comes from an adult with mismatch repair-deficient cancer. The sequences come from peripheral blood, collected 12 weeks after starting pembrolizumab. The CDR3 DNA reads TGTGCCAGCAGTTTGCTCCGGGACAGGGGCTCCGAGCAGTACTTC. As protein: CASSLLRDRGSEQYF.